Listed here are 28 T cell receptor beta chains from one sample, sequenced in a study of blood T cell repertoires in COVID-19. Produced via immunoSEQ multiplex PCR; TCRdb's table is partial and in-frame only. The data show 200,000 or so clones, roughly four fifths seen once. Sequencing was carried out using PBMCs or T cells enriched from blood (not recorded which). These receptors were collected from a woman between 35 and 50 years old with acute COVID-19.

The chain recombines TRBV30 with TRBJ1-2, with D possibly TRBD1 on 5 matching bases. In germline, CDR1 is GTSNPN, CDR2 SVGIG (reference sequence). Trimming took off 0 bases at V and 4 bases at J, with 15 bases between the two ends. The CDR3 sequence is 15 residues long. The CDR3 is CAWSVPWRRGYGYTF. The CDR3 DNA follows: TGTGCCTGGAGTGTACCATGGCGGAGGGGCTATGGCTACACCTTC. The whole variable domain, remainder taken from reference TRBV30 and TRBJ1-2, is SQTIHQWPATLVQPVGSPLSLECTVEGTSNPNLYWYRQAAGRGLQLLFYSVGIGQISSEVPQNLSASRPQDRQFILSSKKLLLSDSGFYLCAWSVPWRRGYGYTFGSGTRLTVV.

The chain couples TRBV7-8 to TRBJ2-3, with D hard to call. Trimming cost V 8 bases and J 2 bases, with 5 bases left between them. Per germline, CDR1 SGHVS and CDR2 FQNEAQ. This CDR3 region has 11 residues. This chain's CDR3 is CASSSTDTQYF. In DNA, the CDR3 is TGTGCCAGCTCCTCCACAGATACGCAGTATTTT.

V and J are TRBV28 and TRBJ2-1; 9 nucleotides match TRBD2. The CDR3 has 16 residues. The germline gives CDR1 MDHEN, CDR2 SYDVKM. V was clipped by 7 bases and J by 0 bases; unmatched bases: 7. The CDR3, as DNA: TGTGCCAGCACTATGGGTAGCGGGAGCTCCTACAATGAGCAGTTCTTC. This sequence encodes CASTMGSGSSYNEQFF.

The J gene is TRBJ2-1, the V gene TRBV19; TRBD2 matches at 11 bases. CDR3 length: 17 residues. V was pared by 7 bases and J by 4 bases, with 12 bases of the junction left unmatched. The germline V gene encodes CDR1 LNHDA and CDR2 SQIVND (reference sequence). CDR3: CASTSLRTSGLYNEQFF. DNA for the CDR3: TGTGCCAGTACATCCCTCAGGACTAGCGGGCTATACAATGAGCAGTTCTTC.

The J gene is TRBJ1-4, the V gene TRBV6-1; D gene unclear. This CDR3 has 17 amino acids. Germline V gene lookup returns CDR1 MNHNS and CDR2 SASEGT. Trimming stripped 2 bases from V and 0 bases from J, with 13 bases between. The chain's CDR3 is CASSEPARGSTNEKLFF. The CDR3 nucleotides are TGTGCCAGCAGTGAACCAGCGAGAGGGTCAACTAATGAAAAACTGTTTTTT.

V is TRBV7-2 and J is TRBJ1-1; D is ambiguous. Germline loops: CDR1 SGHTA, CDR2 FQGNSA. CDR3 length: 11 residues. The V and J ends lost 6 bases and 8 bases respectively, with 10 bases between them. CDR3 coding DNA: TGTGCCAGCAGTAGGAGGGCCGAAGCTTTCTTT. As protein: CASSRRAEAFF.

The chain has TRBV3-1 (or the pseudogene TRBV3-2) and TRBJ1-2; the D gene is possibly TRBD1 (5 bases). The CDR3 has 15 residues. The germline V and J ends were trimmed by 6 bases and 2 bases, with 16 bases remaining between them. In germline, CDR1 is LGHDT, CDR2 YNNKEL (reference sequence). CDR3 nucleotide sequence: TGTGCCAGCAGGACCCAACAGGAGTCGAACTATGGCTACACCTTC. As protein: CASRTQQESNYGYTF.

V is TRBV5-5 and J is TRBJ2-2; TRBD2 matches 7 bases. The CDR3 has 15 residues. The germline CDR1 and CDR2 sequences are SGHKS and YYEKEE (reference sequence). V shed 4 bases and J 4 bases; nucleotides not matched to a gene: 7. This chain's CDR3 is CASSRGDSPTGELFF. The CDR3 DNA sequence: TGTGCCAGCAGCCGGGGGGACTCCCCCACCGGGGAGCTGTTTTTT.

The chain employs TRBV5-4 and TRBJ2-7, with TRBD1 matching over 9 bases. The length of the CDR3 is 15 residues. Losses at the gene ends were 1 base for V and 3 bases for J; bases not matched to a gene: 5. Germline lookup yields CDR1 SGHNT and CDR2 YYREEE (reference sequence). This CDR3 is CASSLSATGGYEQYF. The CDR3 nucleotides are TGTGCCAGCAGCTTGTCTGCGACAGGGGGCTACGAGCAGTACTTC.

This clone was seen a single time. The chain recombines TRBV6-5 with TRBJ2-7; 7 bases are a match to TRBD2. Trimming cost V 7 bases and J 0 bases; bases outside gene matches: 6. In germline, CDR1 is MNHEY, CDR2 SVGAGI. The CDR3 runs to 14 residues. CDR3 sequence (DNA): TGTGCCAGCAAGGGAGGGCCCAGCTCCTACGAGCAGTACTTC. It yields the protein CASKGGPSSYEQYF.

This clone was detected only once. The J gene is TRBJ1-1, the V gene TRBV15; D is unresolved. The CDR3 is 13 amino acids. Per the germline V gene, CDR1 is LNHNV and CDR2 is YYDKDF (reference sequence). V dropped 0 bases and J dropped 7 bases, with 9 bases sitting between them. The CDR3 loop is CATSRDRPGEAFF. For the CDR3, the DNA is TGTGCCACCAGCAGAGATAGGCCAGGTGAAGCTTTCTTT.

The V and J genes are TRBV6-2 or TRBV6-3 and TRBJ1-2; the match to TRBD1 covers 7 bases. The CDR3 consists of 13 residues. V gave up 5 bases and J gave up 3 bases; unmatched junction bases: 3. Germline V gene data show CDR1 as MNHEY and CDR2 as SVGEGT. The CDR3 DNA follows: TGTGCCAGCAGTCGACAGGGCGACTATGGCTACACCTTC. It is translated as CASSRQGDYGYTF.

J is TRBJ2-5 and V is TRBV5-5, with D perhaps TRBD1 (7 bases). The CDR3 is 15 amino acids. Per germline, CDR1 SGHKS and CDR2 YYEKEE (reference sequence). V was shortened by 2 bases and J by 5 bases, with 16 bases between the two germline ends. The CDR3 DNA reads TGTGCCAGCAGCTTACAGGAGGGGGCTTGGGAGACCCAGTACTTC. Protein product: CASSLQEGAWETQYF.

As for this clone: The same CDR3 can be traced to other DNA sequences in this sample. The CDR3 coding sequence is TGTGCCAGCAGTTACTTCGGGGACACTGAAGCTTTCTTT. Translated: CASSYFGDTEAFF. The chain carries TRBV6-5 and TRBJ1-1; D remains unclear. CDR1 is MNHEY and CDR2 is SVGAGI in the germline V gene. This CDR3 comprises 13 residues. Trimming pared 1 base from V and 3 bases from J, leaving 6 bases between.

Only a few counts were recorded for this clone. The chain couples TRBV18 to TRBJ2-3; D might be TRBD2 (5 bases). CDR1 KGHSH and CDR2 LQKENI come from the germline V gene. Trimming took 8 bases from V and 0 from J, leaving 12 bases between them. The CDR3 covers 14 residues. The CDR3 nucleotides read TGTGCCAGCCATGGACGGACTAGCACAGATACGCAGTATTTT. Residues: CASHGRTSTDTQYF.

The rearrangement links TRBV6-4 to TRBJ2-2, with 7 nucleotides matching TRBD2. V dropped 7 bases and J dropped 7; count of bases not matched to a gene: 9. CDR1 is MRHNA, CDR2 SNTAGT, per germline. The CDR3 is made up of 14 amino acids. CDR3 DNA sequence: TGTGCCAGCACCCCGGGGAGGGGATACGGGGAGCTGTTTTTT. Amino acids: CASTPGRGYGELFF.

V is TRBV18 and J is TRBJ1-2; 7 bases are a match to TRBD1. This CDR3 spans 15 amino acids. Germline V gene data show CDR1 as KGHSH and CDR2 as LQKENI. Trimming at V came to 10 bases and at J to 7 bases, leaving 18 bases not matched to a gene. In nucleotides, the CDR3 is TGTGCCACGCGACAATCTTCCGAGACAGGGTTTGGCTACACCTTC. Translation: CATRQSSETGFGYTF.

CDR3: CASSMGTGETDTQYF. CDR3 sequence (DNA): TGTGCCAGTAGTATGGGGACAGGGGAAACAGATACGCAGTATTTT. This sequence joins TRBV19 and TRBJ2-3; 10 bases are shared with TRBD1. Losses at the gene ends were 3 bases for V and 3 bases for J; bases not matched to a gene: 3. The CDR3 sequence is 15 residues long. Looked up from germline, CDR1 is LNHDA and CDR2 is SQIVND (reference sequence).

V usage is TRBV7-2 and J usage is TRBJ2-7; 12 bases align to TRBD2. CDR3 length equals 14 residues. The ends lost 4 bases at V and 4 bases at J; junction bases unmatched: 2. Germline loops: CDR1 SGHTA, CDR2 FQGNSA. The CDR3 bases are TGTGCCAGCAGCTGGACTAGCGGGACGTACGAGCAGTACTTC. This sequence encodes CASSWTSGTYEQYF. Looking up the rest from reference TRBV7-2 and TRBJ2-7 gives the full variable domain: GAGVSQSPSNKVTEKGKDVELRCDPISGHTALYWYRQSLGQGLEFLIYFQGNSAPDKSGLPSDRFSAERTGGSVSTLTIQRTQQEDSAVYLCASSWTSGTYEQYFGPGTRLTVT.

The chain has TRBV10-1 and TRBJ1-4, with TRBD1 identical over 9 bases. The CDR3 consists of 16 residues. With 3 bases clipped from V and 2 bases from J, the junction kept 4 bases outside the gene matches. The germline V gene encodes CDR1 WNHNN and CDR2 SYGVQD (reference sequence). DNA of the CDR3: TGCGCCAGCAGTGATATGGGACAGGGCACTAATGAAAAACTGTTTTTT. Encoded protein: CASSDMGQGTNEKLFF.

The rearrangement uses TRBV5-1 and TRBJ1-3; 7 nucleotides line up with TRBD1. V dropped 0 bases and J dropped 2; count of bases not matched to a gene: 5. In germline, CDR1 is SGHRS, CDR2 YFSETQ. The length of the CDR3 is 16 residues. CDR3 loop: CASSLGWDSTGNTIYF. The CDR3 DNA reads as TGCGCCAGCAGCTTGGGTTGGGACAGCACTGGAAACACCATATATTTT.

The chain carries TRBV9 and TRBJ2-3; 7 bases are a match to TRBD1. The CDR3 is made up of 20 amino acids. Trimming cost V 0 bases and J 0 bases; bases outside gene matches: 16. CDR1 is SGDLS and CDR2 is YYNGEE in the germline V gene. CDR3 nucleotides: TGTGCCAGCAGCGTAGAGCCGATCTACAGGGGAAAGATAAGCACAGATACGCAGTATTTT. Translating gives CASSVEPIYRGKISTDTQYF.

This chain connects TRBV24-1 to TRBJ1-1, with 8 bases fitting TRBD1. The germline V gene has CDR1 KGHDR and CDR2 SFDVKD. J lost 4 bases, V lost 5 bases, and 8 bases had no gene match. The CDR3 length is 15 residues. The CDR3 DNA reads as TGTGCCACCAGTGTTGGGACAGGAAGGGGCACTGAAGCTTTCTTT. This encodes CATSVGTGRGTEAFF.

The CDR3 region is CASSSSTGENGYTF. The CDR3 coding sequence is TGTGCCAGCAGCTCCTCGACAGGGGAGAATGGCTACACCTTC. The genes are TRBV7-2 and TRBJ1-2; 8 bases are a match to TRBD1. CDR1 SGHTA and CDR2 FQGNSA come from the germline V gene. This CDR3 is 14 amino acids long. Unmatched junction bases numbered 7, after V lost 4 bases and J lost 6 bases.

The chain is built from TRBV6-5 and TRBJ2-5; no clear D gene. V shed 6 bases and J shed 5 bases, with 10 bases lying between them. Germline V gene sequence: CDR1 MNHEY, CDR2 SVGAGI. This CDR3 is 12 amino acids long. In nucleotides, the CDR3 is TGTGCCAGCAGACTTATGCGCGAGACCCAGTACTTC. Amino acids: CASRLMRETQYF.

A few counts support this clone. The rearrangement uses TRBV2 and TRBJ2-7; TRBD1 matches at 8 bases. After removal of 6 bases from V and 4 bases from J, the junction contained 2 bases not matched to a gene. The CDR3 length is 12 residues. Per germline, CDR1 SNHLY and CDR2 FYNNEI. The CDR3 DNA reads as TGTGCCAGCAGGAGACAGGGGTACGAGCAGTACTTC. This encodes CASRRQGYEQYF.

The chain employs TRBV4-2 and TRBJ1-4; D uncertain. The V gene's germline CDR1 is LGHNA and CDR2 YNFKEQ. CDR3 length equals 16 residues. The V end was cut by 8 bases, the J end by 0 bases, with 16 bases between. The CDR3 region is CASRGKVGTTNEKLFF. CDR3 DNA: TGTGCCAGCCGGGGTAAGGTGGGAACAACTAATGAAAAACTGTTTTTT.

The sample holds one count of this clone. The chain employs TRBV3-1 (or the pseudogene TRBV3-2) and TRBJ1-2, with unresolved D. Trimming took 4 bases from V and 4 from J, leaving 16 bases between them. The CDR3 length is 15 residues. Germline assignment: CDR1 LGHDT and CDR2 YNNKEL (reference sequence). CDR3 sequence reads: CASSRRGALGYGYTF. The CDR3 DNA reads TGTGCCAGCAGCCGCCGGGGAGCTCTCGGCTATGGCTACACCTTC.